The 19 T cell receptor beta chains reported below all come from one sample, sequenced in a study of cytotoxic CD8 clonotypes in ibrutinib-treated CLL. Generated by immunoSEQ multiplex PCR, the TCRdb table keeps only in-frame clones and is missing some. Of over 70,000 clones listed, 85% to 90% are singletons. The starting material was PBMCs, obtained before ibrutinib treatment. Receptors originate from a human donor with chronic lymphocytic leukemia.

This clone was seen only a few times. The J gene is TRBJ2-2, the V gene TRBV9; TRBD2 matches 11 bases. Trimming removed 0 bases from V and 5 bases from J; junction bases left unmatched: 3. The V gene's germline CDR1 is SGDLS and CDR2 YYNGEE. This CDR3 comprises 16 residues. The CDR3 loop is CASSVVAGGATGELFF. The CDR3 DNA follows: TGTGCCAGCAGCGTAGTAGCGGGAGGGGCGACCGGGGAGCTGTTTTTT. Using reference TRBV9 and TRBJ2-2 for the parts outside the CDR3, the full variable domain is DSGVTQTPKHLITATGQRVTLRCSPRSGDLSVYWYQQSLDQGLQFLIQYYNGEERAKGNILERFSAQQFPDLHSELNLSSLELGDSALYFCASSVVAGGATGELFFGEGSRLTVL.

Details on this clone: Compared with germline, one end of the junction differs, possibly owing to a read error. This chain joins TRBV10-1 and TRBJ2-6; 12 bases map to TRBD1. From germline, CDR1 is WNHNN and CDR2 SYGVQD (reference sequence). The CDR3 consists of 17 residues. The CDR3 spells CATSPGQGASGANVLTF. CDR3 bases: TGCGCCACCAGTCCGGGACAGGGGGCCTCTGGGGCCAACGTCCTGACTTTC.

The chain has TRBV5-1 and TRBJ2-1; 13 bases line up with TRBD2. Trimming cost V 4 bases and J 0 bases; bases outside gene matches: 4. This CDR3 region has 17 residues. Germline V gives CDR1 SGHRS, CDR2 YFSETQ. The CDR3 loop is CASSLRLAGGSYNEQFF. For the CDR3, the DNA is TGCGCCAGCAGCCTGCGACTAGCGGGAGGCTCCTACAATGAGCAGTTCTTC.

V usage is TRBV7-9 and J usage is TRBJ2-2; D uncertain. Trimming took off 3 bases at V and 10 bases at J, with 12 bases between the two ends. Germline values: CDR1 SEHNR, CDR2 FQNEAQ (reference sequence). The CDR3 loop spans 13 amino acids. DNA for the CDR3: TGTGCCAGCAGCTTTCAGCAGTTTGAGGAGCTGTTTTTT. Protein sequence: CASSFQQFEELFF.

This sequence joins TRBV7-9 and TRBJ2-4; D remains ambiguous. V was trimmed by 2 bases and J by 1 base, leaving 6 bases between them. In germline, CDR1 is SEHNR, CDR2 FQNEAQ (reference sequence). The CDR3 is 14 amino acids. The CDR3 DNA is TGTGCCAGCAGCTTACCTGGGGCCAAAAACATTCAGTACTTC. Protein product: CASSLPGAKNIQYF.

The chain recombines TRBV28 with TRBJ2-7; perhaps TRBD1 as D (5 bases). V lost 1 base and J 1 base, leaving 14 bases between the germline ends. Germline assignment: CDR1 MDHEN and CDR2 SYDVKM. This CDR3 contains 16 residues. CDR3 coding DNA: TGTGCCAGCAGTTTATCACAGGCCTTCGCATCCTACGAGCAGTACTTC. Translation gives CASSLSQAFASYEQYF.

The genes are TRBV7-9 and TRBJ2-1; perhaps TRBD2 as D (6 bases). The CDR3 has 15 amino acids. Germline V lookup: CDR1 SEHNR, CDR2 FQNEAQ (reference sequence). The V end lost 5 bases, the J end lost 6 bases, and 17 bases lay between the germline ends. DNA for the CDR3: TGTGCCAGCAGCCCCTCGGGTTGGAGGGTCAATGAGCAGTTCTTC. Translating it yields CASSPSGWRVNEQFF.

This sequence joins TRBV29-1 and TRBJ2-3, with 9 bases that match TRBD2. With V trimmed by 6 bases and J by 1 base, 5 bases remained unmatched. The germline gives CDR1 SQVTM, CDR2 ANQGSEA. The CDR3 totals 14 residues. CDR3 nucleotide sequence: TGCAGCGTGTCTCTAGCGGGACGCACAGATACGCAGTATTTT. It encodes CSVSLAGRTDTQYF.

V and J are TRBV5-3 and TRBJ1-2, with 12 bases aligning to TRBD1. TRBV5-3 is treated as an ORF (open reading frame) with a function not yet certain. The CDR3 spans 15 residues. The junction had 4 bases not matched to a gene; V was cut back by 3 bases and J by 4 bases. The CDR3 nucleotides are TGTGCCAGAAGCTACGGGACAGGGGGCGTCTATGGCTACACCTTC. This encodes CARSYGTGGVYGYTF.

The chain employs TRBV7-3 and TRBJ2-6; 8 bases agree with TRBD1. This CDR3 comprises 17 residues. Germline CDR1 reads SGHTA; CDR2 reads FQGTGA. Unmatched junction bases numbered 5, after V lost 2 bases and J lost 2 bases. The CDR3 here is CASSLGQGGAGANVLTF. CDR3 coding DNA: TGTGCCAGCAGCTTAGGACAGGGAGGAGCTGGGGCCAACGTCCTGACTTTC.

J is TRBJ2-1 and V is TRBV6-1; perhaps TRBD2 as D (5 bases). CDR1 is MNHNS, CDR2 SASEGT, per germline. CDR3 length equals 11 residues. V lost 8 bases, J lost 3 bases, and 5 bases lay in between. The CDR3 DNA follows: TGTGCCAGCGACTACTACAATGAGCAGTTCTTC. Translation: CASDYYNEQFF.

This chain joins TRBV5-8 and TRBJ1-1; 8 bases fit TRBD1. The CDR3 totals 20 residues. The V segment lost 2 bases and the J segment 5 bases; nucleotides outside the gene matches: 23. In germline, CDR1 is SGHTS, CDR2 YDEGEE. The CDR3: CASSFTDLDRAFLGKTEAFF. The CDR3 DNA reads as TGTGCCAGCAGCTTCACTGACCTGGACAGGGCTTTTTTGGGGAAGACTGAAGCTTTCTTT.

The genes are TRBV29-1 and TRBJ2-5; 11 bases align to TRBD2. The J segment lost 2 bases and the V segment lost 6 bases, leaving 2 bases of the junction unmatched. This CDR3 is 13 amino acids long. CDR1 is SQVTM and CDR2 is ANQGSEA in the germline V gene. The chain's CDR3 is CSVRLAGQETQYF. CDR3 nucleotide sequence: TGCAGCGTGAGACTAGCGGGACAAGAGACCCAGTACTTC.

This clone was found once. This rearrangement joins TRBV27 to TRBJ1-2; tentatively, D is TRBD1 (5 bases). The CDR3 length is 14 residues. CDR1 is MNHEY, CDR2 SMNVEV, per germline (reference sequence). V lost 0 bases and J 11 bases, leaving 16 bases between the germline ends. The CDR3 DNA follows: TGTGCCAGCAGTTTATCGGGAGGGACGGGGGTTTACACCTTC. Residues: CASSLSGGTGVYTF.

CDR3 DNA sequence: TGCGCCAGCAGCTCGCTAGCGGGAGGGGAGGGAGAGACCCAGTACTTC. It yields the protein CASSSLAGGEGETQYF. The chain uses TRBV5-1 and TRBJ2-5; TRBD2 agrees at 12 bases. Germline V gene sequence: CDR1 SGHRS, CDR2 YFSETQ. The CDR3 runs to 16 residues. J was trimmed by 4 bases and V by 3 bases; bases with no gene match: 7.

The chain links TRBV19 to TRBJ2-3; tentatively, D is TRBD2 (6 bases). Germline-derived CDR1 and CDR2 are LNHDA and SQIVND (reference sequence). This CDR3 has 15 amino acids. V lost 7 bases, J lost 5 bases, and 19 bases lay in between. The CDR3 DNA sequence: TGTGCCAGTAACGGCGGGACCATTGGGGGAGATACGCAGTATTTT. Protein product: CASNGGTIGGDTQYF.

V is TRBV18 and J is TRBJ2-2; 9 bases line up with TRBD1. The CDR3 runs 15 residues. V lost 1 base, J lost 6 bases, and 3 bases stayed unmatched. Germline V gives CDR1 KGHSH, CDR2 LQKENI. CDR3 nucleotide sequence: TGTGCCAGCTCACCACGGACAGGGGTGGCCGGGGAGCTGTTTTTT. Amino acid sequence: CASSPRTGVAGELFF.

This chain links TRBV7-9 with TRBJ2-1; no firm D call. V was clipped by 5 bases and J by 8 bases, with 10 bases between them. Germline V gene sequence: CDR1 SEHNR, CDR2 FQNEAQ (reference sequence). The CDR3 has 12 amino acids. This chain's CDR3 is CASSLGWDEQFF. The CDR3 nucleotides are TGTGCCAGCAGCCTCGGGTGGGATGAGCAGTTCTTC.

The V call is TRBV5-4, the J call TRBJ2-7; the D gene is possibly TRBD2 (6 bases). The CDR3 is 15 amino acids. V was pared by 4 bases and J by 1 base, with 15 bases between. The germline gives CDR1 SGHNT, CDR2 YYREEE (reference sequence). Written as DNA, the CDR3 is TGTGCCAGCAGCCCCTCGTGGGGGACTTCCTACGAGCAGTACTTC. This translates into CASSPSWGTSYEQYF.